Below are 3 T cell receptor beta chains sequenced from a single sample in a study of OX40 agonist ivuxolimab in advanced cancers. Sequenced by immunoSEQ multiplex PCR; TCRdb stores in-frame clones only, minus some. The repertoire has tens of thousands of clones, around nine tenths of them found once; the top ten carry 14% to 15%. The sequencing used CD4+ or CD8+ T cells sorted from blood, collected in a trial of the OX40 agonist ivuxolimab. The source of these receptors is an adult with an advanced solid tumor such as melanoma, head and neck, liver or kidney cancer.

Only a few counts were recorded for this clone. The CDR3 DNA reads TGTGCCAGTAGTATAGGCAGGTCCTACGAGCAGTACTTC. This sequence encodes CASSIGRSYEQYF. The genes are TRBV19 and TRBJ2-7; D gene unclear. Germline loops: CDR1 LNHDA, CDR2 SQIVND (reference sequence). The CDR3 is 13 amino acids. Trimming stripped 1 base from V and 1 base from J, with 5 bases between.

The rearrangement links TRBV30 to TRBJ2-3; D tentatively fits TRBD1 or TRBD2 (5 bases each). Germline values: CDR1 GTSNPN, CDR2 SVGIG (reference sequence). The CDR3 sequence is 11 residues long. Trimming took off 5 bases at V and 4 bases at J, with 7 bases between the two ends. The CDR3 DNA follows: TGTGCCTGGGGGACGGCAGATACGCAGTATTTT. This gives the protein CAWGTADTQYF.

About this clone itself: The sample has other DNA sequences that encode this CDR3 too. The chain combines TRBV19 with TRBJ1-5; 8 positions match TRBD1. Germline CDR1 is LNHDA and CDR2 is SQIVND (reference sequence). The CDR3 length is 14 residues. V was pared by 5 bases and J by 5 bases, with 5 bases of the junction left unmatched. The DNA of the CDR3 is TGTGCCAGTAGTCTCCGACAGGGGTATCAGCCCCAGCATTTT. The encoded protein is CASSLRQGYQPQHF. The full variable domain, in which reference TRBV19 and TRBJ1-5 provide the parts outside the CDR3, is DGGITQSPKYLFRKEGQNVTLSCEQNLNHDAMYWYRQDPGQGLRLIYYSQIVNDFQKGDIAEGYSVSREKKESFPLTVTSAQKNPTAFYLCASSLRQGYQPQHFGDGTRLSIL.